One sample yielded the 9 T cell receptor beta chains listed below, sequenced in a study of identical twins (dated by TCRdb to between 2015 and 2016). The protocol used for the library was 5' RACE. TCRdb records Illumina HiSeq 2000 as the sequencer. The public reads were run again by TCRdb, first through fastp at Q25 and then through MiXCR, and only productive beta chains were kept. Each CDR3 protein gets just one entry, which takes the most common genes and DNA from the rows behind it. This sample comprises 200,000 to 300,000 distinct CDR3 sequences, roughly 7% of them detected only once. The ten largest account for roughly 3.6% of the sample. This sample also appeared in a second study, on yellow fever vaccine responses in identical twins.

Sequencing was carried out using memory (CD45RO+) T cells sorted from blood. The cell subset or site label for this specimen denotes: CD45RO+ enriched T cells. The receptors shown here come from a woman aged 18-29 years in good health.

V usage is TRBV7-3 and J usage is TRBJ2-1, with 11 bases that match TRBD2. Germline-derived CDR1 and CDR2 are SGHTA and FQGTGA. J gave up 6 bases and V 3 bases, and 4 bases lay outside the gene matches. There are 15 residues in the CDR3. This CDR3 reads CASSLGLAAINEQFF. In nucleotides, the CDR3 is TGTGCCAGCAGCTTGGGACTAGCGGCTATCAATGAGCAGTTCTTC.

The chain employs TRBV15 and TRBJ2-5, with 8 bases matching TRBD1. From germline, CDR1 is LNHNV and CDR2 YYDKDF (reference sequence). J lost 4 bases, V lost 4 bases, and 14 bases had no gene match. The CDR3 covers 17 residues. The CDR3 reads CATSKRTGTIFRETQYF. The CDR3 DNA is TGTGCCACCAGCAAAAGGACAGGGACAATCTTCCGAGAGACCCAGTACTTC.

CDR3 amino acids: CASSSVSGRHIYEQYF. The DNA for the CDR3 is TGTGCCAGCAGTTCAGTTAGCGGGAGGCATATCTACGAGCAGTACTTC. V gene TRBV28 combines with J gene TRBJ2-7, with 10 bases aligning to TRBD2. The CDR3 spans 16 residues. The germline CDR1 and CDR2 sequences are MDHEN and SYDVKM. V lost 4 bases to trimming and J lost 3 bases; unmatched junction nucleotides: 9. The complete variable domain, with remaining parts taken from reference TRBV28 and TRBJ2-7, reads DVKVTQSSRYLVKRTGEKVFLECVQDMDHENMFWYRQDPGLGLRLIYFSYDVKMKEKGDIPEGYSVSREKKERFSLILESASTNQTSMYLCASSSVSGRHIYEQYFGPGTRLTVT.

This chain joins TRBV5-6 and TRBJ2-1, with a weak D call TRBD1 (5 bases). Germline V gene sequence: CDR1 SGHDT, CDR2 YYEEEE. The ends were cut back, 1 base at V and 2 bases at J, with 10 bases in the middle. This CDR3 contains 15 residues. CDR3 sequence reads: CASSLKGLPYNEQFF. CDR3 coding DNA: TGTGCCAGCAGCTTGAAGGGGCTACCCTACAATGAGCAGTTCTTC.

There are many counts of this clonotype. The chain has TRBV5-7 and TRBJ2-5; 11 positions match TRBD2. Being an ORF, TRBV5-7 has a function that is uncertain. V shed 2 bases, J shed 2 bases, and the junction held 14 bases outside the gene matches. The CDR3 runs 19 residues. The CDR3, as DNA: TGTGCCAGCAGCTTCTTTGGGCTAGCGGGAGGACACAAGCAAGAGACCCAGTACTTC. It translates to CASSFFGLAGGHKQETQYF.

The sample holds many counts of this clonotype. The CDR3 loop is CASSRTASLTEAFF. Written as DNA, the CDR3 is TGTGCCAGCAGTCGCACGGCCTCACTCACTGAAGCTTTCTTT. The J gene is TRBJ1-1, the V gene TRBV6-5; D is unclear. V dropped 5 bases and J dropped 4 bases, with 14 bases sitting between them. CDR1 MNHEY and CDR2 SVGAGI come from the germline V gene. This CDR3 has 14 amino acids.

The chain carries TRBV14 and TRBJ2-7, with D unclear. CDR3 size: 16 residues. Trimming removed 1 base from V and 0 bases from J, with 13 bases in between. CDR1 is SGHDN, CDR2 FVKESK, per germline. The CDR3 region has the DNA TGTGCCAGCAGCCAAGGGCGCGGCGGAAACTCCTACGAGCAGTACTTC. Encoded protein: CASSQGRGGNSYEQYF.

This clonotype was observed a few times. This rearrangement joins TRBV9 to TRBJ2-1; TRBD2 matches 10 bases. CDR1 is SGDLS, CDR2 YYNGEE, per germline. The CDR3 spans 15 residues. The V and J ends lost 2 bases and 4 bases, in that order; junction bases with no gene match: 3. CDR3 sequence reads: CASSVGTSVYNEQFF. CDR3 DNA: TGTGCCAGCAGCGTCGGGACTAGCGTTTACAATGAGCAGTTCTTC.

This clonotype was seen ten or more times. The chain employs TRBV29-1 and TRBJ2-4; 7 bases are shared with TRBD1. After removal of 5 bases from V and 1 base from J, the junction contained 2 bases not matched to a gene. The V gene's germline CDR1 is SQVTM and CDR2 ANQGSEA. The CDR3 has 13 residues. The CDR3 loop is CSVQGQAKNIQYF. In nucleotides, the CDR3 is TGCAGCGTTCAGGGACAGGCCAAAAACATTCAGTACTTC.